The following is a TCR beta chain sequence with its context. The target antigen is unknown. It was across several immunoSEQ plates that each subset's genomic DNA was evenly split. Some clones are missing from TCRdb's copy, which holds only in-frame ones; the method was immunoSEQ multiplex PCR. The sample yields millions of clones, over 85% seen once. The data were taken from a study of shared clonotypes between healthy human individuals. As for the study in general: The study drew on a couple of women and a few men aged 18 to 49 as donors. Whole-study results and caveats: Sharing across four donors was seen in around 5% of naive CD4 clonotypes.

The length of the CDR3 is 13 residues. V was pared by 6 bases and J by 7 bases, with 16 bases between. The germline gives CDR1 SGDLS, CDR2 YYNGEE. The chain couples TRBV9 to TRBJ1-2, with D perhaps TRBD1 (5 bases). This TCR was recovered from a man between 18 and 35 years old in good health. Some clones in this sample may be carry-over from other donors' samples. Sequences were obtained from naive CD4+ T cells from PBMCs. Subset specified: CD45RA+ positively selected. The CDR3 protein is CASTPEGLRGYTF. CDR3 sequence (DNA): TGTGCCAGCACACCAGAGGGACTGCGTGGCTACACCTTC.